This is a list of T cell receptor beta chains from one sample in a study of circulating tumor DNA in untreated peripheral T-cell lymphoma. Generated by immunoSEQ multiplex PCR, the TCRdb table keeps only in-frame clones and is missing some. Altogether about 2,000 clones are present, roughly 87% being singletons, with the ten largest covering 26%. Sequenced sample: cell-free DNA from blood serum. Every receptor here comes from a human donor with peripheral T-cell lymphoma. CDR3s leave out the opening cysteine and the closing phenylalanine or tryptophan. Each record gives: J gene, V gene, CDR3 protein.

j_gene: TRBJ2-7; v_gene: TRBV6-5; CDR3aa: ASRTTGTSDEQY
j_gene: TRBJ1-2; v_gene: TRBV28; CDR3aa: ASTVQRTQDYGYT
j_gene: TRBJ1-2; v_gene: TRBV4-1; CDR3aa: ASSQDPASRYYGYT
j_gene: TRBJ2-7; v_gene: TRBV6-1; CDR3aa: ASRDTLSYEQY
j_gene: TRBJ1-2; v_gene: TRBV7-2; CDR3aa: ASSSPAERYGYT
j_gene: TRBJ1-1; v_gene: TRBV15; CDR3aa: TTSRESRNTEAF
j_gene: TRBJ1-5; v_gene: TRBV28; CDR3aa: ASSSGMVGNQPQH
j_gene: TRBJ2-7; v_gene: TRBV23-1; CDR3aa: ASSKGSYSYEQY
j_gene: TRBJ1-1; v_gene: TRBV5-1; CDR3aa: ASTSKMNTEAF
j_gene: TRBJ1-5; v_gene: TRBV10-2; CDR3aa: ASSQSDSNQPQH
j_gene: TRBJ1-4; v_gene: TRBV29-1; CDR3aa: SAATSEKLF
j_gene: TRBJ1-5; v_gene: TRBV6-5; CDR3aa: ASSYSKVTDQPQH
j_gene: TRBJ2-1; v_gene: TRBV5-6; CDR3aa: ASTIGGNEQF
j_gene: TRBJ1-2; v_gene: TRBV6-1; CDR3aa: ASSEALRVTLYGYT
j_gene: TRBJ2-5; v_gene: TRBV29-1; CDR3aa: SVESGVEGETQY
j_gene: TRBJ1-5; v_gene: TRBV9; CDR3aa: ASSVASGTNQPQH
j_gene: TRBJ2-7; v_gene: TRBV7-2; CDR3aa: ASSLMHGAARTYEQY
j_gene: TRBJ2-3; v_gene: TRBV11-2; CDR3aa: ASSFTDTQY
j_gene: TRBJ2-7; v_gene: TRBV9; CDR3aa: ASSVSPLGGAGEQY
j_gene: TRBJ2-5; v_gene: TRBV5-1; CDR3aa: ASSRKDQETQY
j_gene: TRBJ1-3; v_gene: TRBV12-5; CDR3aa: ASGLVWVPYTGNTIY
j_gene: TRBJ1-2; v_gene: TRBV6-5; CDR3aa: ASSPTRTSLGGYT
j_gene: TRBJ1-5; v_gene: TRBV4-1; CDR3aa: ASSQDPGPYNQPQH
j_gene: TRBJ2-2; v_gene: TRBV7-2; CDR3aa: ASSLAQRVTGELF
j_gene: TRBJ1-1; v_gene: TRBV4-1; CDR3aa: ASSQDLGGLGAF
j_gene: TRBJ1-5; v_gene: TRBV6-1; CDR3aa: ASSERGSNQPQH
j_gene: TRBJ2-7; v_gene: TRBV5-1; CDR3aa: ATAPAGTSGGEQY
j_gene: TRBJ2-1; v_gene: TRBV12-5; CDR3aa: ASGSPILIYNEQF
j_gene: TRBJ2-1; v_gene: TRBV5-4; CDR3aa: ASSSRQTINNEQF
j_gene: TRBJ1-5; v_gene: TRBV6-5; CDR3aa: ASRGRENQPQH
j_gene: TRBJ2-3; v_gene: TRBV5-1; CDR3aa: ASSFGEHTTLNTQY
j_gene: TRBJ2-3; v_gene: TRBV4-1; CDR3aa: ASSQEASGRSTDTQY
j_gene: TRBJ2-7; v_gene: TRBV28; CDR3aa: ASLDSSSYEQY
j_gene: TRBJ1-2; v_gene: TRBV5-3; CDR3aa: ANPMGVGGRPNYGYT
j_gene: TRBJ2-6; v_gene: TRBV27; CDR3aa: ASRMGTGSSGANVLT
j_gene: TRBJ1-2; v_gene: TRBV19; CDR3aa: ASSIISADNYGYT
j_gene: TRBJ2-7; v_gene: TRBV28; CDR3aa: ASSTLDRGFYEQY
j_gene: TRBJ1-2; v_gene: TRBV30; CDR3aa: AWSEGAGAVFSNYGYT
j_gene: TRBJ2-3; v_gene: TRBV27; CDR3aa: ASSFRGPDTQY
j_gene: TRBJ2-7; v_gene: TRBV5-1; CDR3aa: ASSSQAGPLYEQY
j_gene: TRBJ1-2; v_gene: TRBV18; CDR3aa: ASSSMDVGSPYGYT
j_gene: TRBJ2-1; v_gene: TRBV18; CDR3aa: ASSPDPSSYNEQF
j_gene: TRBJ1-1; v_gene: TRBV15; CDR3aa: ATSRESRNTEAF
j_gene: TRBJ2-7; v_gene: TRBV6-1; CDR3aa: ASSEAGTGGYEQY
j_gene: TRBJ1-2; v_gene: TRBV5-1; CDR3aa: ASSWEHDRVGGYT
j_gene: TRBJ2-5; v_gene: TRBV19; CDR3aa: ASSISFGETQY